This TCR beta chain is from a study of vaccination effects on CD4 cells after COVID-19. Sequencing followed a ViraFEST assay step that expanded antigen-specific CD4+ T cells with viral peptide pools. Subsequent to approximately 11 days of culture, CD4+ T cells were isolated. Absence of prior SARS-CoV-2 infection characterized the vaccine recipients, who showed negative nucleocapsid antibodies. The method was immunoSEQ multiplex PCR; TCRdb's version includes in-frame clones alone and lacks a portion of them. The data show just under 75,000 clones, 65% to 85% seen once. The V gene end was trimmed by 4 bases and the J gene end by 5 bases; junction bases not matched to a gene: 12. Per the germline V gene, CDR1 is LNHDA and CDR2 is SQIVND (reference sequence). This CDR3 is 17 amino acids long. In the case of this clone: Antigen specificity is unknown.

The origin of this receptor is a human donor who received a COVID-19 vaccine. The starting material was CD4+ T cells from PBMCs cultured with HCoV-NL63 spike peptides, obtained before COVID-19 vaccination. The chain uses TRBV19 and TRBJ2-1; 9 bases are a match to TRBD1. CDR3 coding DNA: TGTGCCAGTAGTAGCTCCCGGGGACAGGGTAAGAACAATGAGCAGTTCTTC. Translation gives CASSSSRGQGKNNEQFF.